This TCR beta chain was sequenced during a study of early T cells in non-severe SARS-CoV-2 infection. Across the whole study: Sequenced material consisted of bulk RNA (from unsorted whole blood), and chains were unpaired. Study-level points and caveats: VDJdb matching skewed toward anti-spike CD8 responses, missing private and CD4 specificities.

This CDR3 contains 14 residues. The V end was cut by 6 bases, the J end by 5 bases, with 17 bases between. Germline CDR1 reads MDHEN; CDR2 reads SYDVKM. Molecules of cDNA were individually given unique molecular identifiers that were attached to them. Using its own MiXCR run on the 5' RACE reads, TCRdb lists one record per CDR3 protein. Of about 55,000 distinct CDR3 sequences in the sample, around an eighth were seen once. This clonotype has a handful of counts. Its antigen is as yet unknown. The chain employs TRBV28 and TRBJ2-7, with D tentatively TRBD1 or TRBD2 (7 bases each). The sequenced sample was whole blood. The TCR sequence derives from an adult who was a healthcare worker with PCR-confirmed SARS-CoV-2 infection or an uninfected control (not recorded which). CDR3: CASSWTGGRDEQYF. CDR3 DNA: TGTGCCAGCAGCTGGACAGGTGGGAGGGACGAGCAGTACTTC.